A single sample is the source of the 25 T cell receptor beta chains below, sequenced in a study of blood T cell repertoires in COVID-19. Measured with immunoSEQ multiplex PCR; TCRdb has only the in-frame clones, and not every one. The sample has around 250,000 clones; 86% are singletons. The sequenced sample consisted of peripheral blood. The receptors stem from a woman older than 75 with COVID-19, enrolled during active disease.

This clone has only one observation. The chain is built from TRBV6-1 and TRBJ1-6; no firm D call. CDR3 length: 13 residues. V was clipped by 3 bases and J by 6 bases, with 6 bases between them. Per the germline V gene, CDR1 is MNHNS and CDR2 is SASEGT. The CDR3: CASSDRINSPLHF. The CDR3 nucleotides are TGTGCCAGCAGTGACAGGATTAATTCACCCCTCCACTTT.

This rearrangement joins TRBV5-1 to TRBJ1-2, with 7 bases fitting TRBD1. The CDR3 runs to 15 residues. J gave up 2 bases and V 2 bases, and 6 bases lay outside the gene matches. Germline CDR1 and CDR2: SGHRS and YFSETQ. Here the CDR3 reads CASSLGGGPNYGYTF. DNA for the CDR3: TGCGCCAGCAGCTTAGGAGGGGGCCCCAACTATGGCTACACCTTC. Drawing the rest from reference TRBV5-1 and TRBJ1-2, the complete variable domain is KAGVTQTPRYLIKTRGQQVTLSCSPISGHRSVSWYQQTPGQGLQFLFEYFSETQRNKGNFPGRFSGRQFSNSRSEMNVSTLELGDSALYLCASSLGGGPNYGYTFGSGTRLTVV.

The chain carries TRBV6-5 and TRBJ2-3, with D possibly matching TRBD1 (6 bases). CDR1 MNHEY and CDR2 SVGAGI come from the germline V gene. This CDR3 is built from 14 residues. V was shortened by 5 bases and J by 6 bases, with 15 bases between the two germline ends. The CDR3 DNA follows: TGTGCCAGCAGTACGACCACCAGGGGCGATACGCAGTATTTT. Its translation is CASSTTTRGDTQYF.

The V and J genes are TRBV5-1 and TRBJ2-5, with TRBD1 matching over 10 bases. Germline trimming cut 4 bases from V and 4 bases from J; bases unmatched to any gene: 4. This CDR3 has 14 residues. Germline assignment: CDR1 SGHRS and CDR2 YFSETQ. CDR3 in amino acids: CASSTRTGGETQYF. The CDR3 bases are TGCGCCAGCAGCACCCGGACAGGGGGAGAGACCCAGTACTTC.

This clone was found once. The rearrangement links TRBV19 to TRBJ2-3; D remains ambiguous. Between the trimmed V and J ends, which lost 0 bases and 0 bases, there was a span of 7 bases. The CDR3 is made up of 15 amino acids. CDR1 LNHDA and CDR2 SQIVND come from the germline V gene (reference sequence). The CDR3 nucleotides are TGTGCCAGTAGTATAGAGCAGGCTAGCACAGATACGCAGTATTTT. Translation gives CASSIEQASTDTQYF.

The chain carries TRBV6-4 and TRBJ2-1; TRBD2 aligns across 9 bases. After removal of 0 bases from V and 8 bases from J, the junction contained 8 bases not matched to a gene. CDR1 is MRHNA, CDR2 SNTAGT, per germline. This CDR3 contains 16 residues. The CDR3 loop reads CASSDSRAGGQDEQFF. CDR3 in DNA: TGTGCCAGCAGTGACTCGAGGGCGGGGGGGCAGGATGAGCAGTTCTTC.

In its sample, this clone was seen a few times. This rearrangement joins TRBV7-3 to TRBJ2-5, with D maybe TRBD2 (6 bases). Germline V gene data show CDR1 as SGHTA and CDR2 as FQGTGA. The CDR3 runs 14 residues. Trimming pared 3 bases from V and 0 bases from J, leaving 8 bases between. In nucleotides, the CDR3 is TGTGCCAGCAGCTTGGCGGGGTACCAAGAGACCCAGTACTTC. Translated: CASSLAGYQETQYF. Looking up the rest from reference TRBV7-3 and TRBJ2-5 gives the full variable domain: GAGVSQTPSNKVTEKGKYVELRCDPISGHTALYWYRQSLGQGPEFLIYFQGTGAADDSGLPNDRFFAVRPEGSVSTLKIQRTERGDSAVYLCASSLAGYQETQYFGPGTRLLVL.

This clone came up once. The chain recombines TRBV12-1 with TRBJ1-1; the tabulated D call, TRBD1, remains unverified against the DNA. TRBV12-1 is given as a pseudogene. There are 18 residues in the CDR3. CDR3 bases: TGTGCCAGCAGCTCCTATTGTCGGGCGGACAAAGGGTGGACTGAAGCTTTCTTT. This codes for CASSSYCRADKGWTEAFF.

The V gene is TRBV7-2, the J gene TRBJ2-3; D call uncertain. V lost 5 bases and J lost 1, with 7 bases in between. CDR1 is SGHTA and CDR2 is FQGNSA in the germline V gene. CDR3 length: 13 amino acids. CDR3 amino acids: CASSPRGTDTQYF. In nucleotides, the CDR3 is TGTGCCAGCAGCCCTCGGGGCACAGATACGCAGTATTTT.

The V call is TRBV5-6, the J call TRBJ2-1; 12 nucleotides line up with TRBD2. Looked up from germline, CDR1 is SGHDT and CDR2 is YYEEEE. Trimming took 2 bases from V and 12 from J; bases not matched to a gene: 9. The CDR3 consists of 15 residues. In DNA form, the CDR3 reads TGTGCCAGCAGCTTTCGACTAGCGGGGGATAGAGGGCAGTTCTTC. Translating gives CASSFRLAGDRGQFF.

This clone was found a few times. The CDR3 region has the DNA TGCGCCAGCAGCTTGGGGAGCTCCATGAACACCGGGGAGCTGTTTTTT. Translated: CASSLGSSMNTGELFF. This sequence joins TRBV5-1 and TRBJ2-2; D gene uncertain. With 0 bases removed from V and 1 base from J, the gap between germline ends came to 10 bases. The CDR3 has 16 amino acids. The germline V gene has CDR1 SGHRS and CDR2 YFSETQ.

The chain recombines TRBV6-6 with TRBJ2-7, with TRBD2 matching over 8 bases. Germline-derived CDR1 and CDR2 are MNHNY and SVGAGI (reference sequence). The CDR3 is made up of 14 amino acids. The J segment lost 2 bases and the V segment lost 3 bases, leaving 3 bases of the junction unmatched. CDR3: CASSYQRGPYEQYF. In DNA, the CDR3 is TGTGCCAGCAGTTATCAGCGGGGGCCCTACGAGCAGTACTTC.

The CDR3 DNA reads TGTGCCAGCAGCAAGGGAGCAGATACGCAGTATTTT. Its translation is CASSKGADTQYF. The rearrangement links TRBV7-9 to TRBJ2-3, with D maybe TRBD2 (5 bases). Germline values: CDR1 SEHNR, CDR2 FQNEAQ (reference sequence). CDR3 length equals 12 residues. The ends were cut back, 5 bases at V and 4 bases at J, with 7 bases in the middle.

The V and J genes are TRBV27 and TRBJ2-7; weak D call: TRBD1 (6 bases). V dropped 4 bases and J dropped 7 bases, with 23 bases sitting between them. This CDR3 has 16 amino acids. The germline CDR1 and CDR2 sequences are MNHEY and SMNVEV (reference sequence). The CDR3 sequence: CASSSIFTQGPGEQYF. The CDR3, as DNA: TGTGCCAGCAGTTCCATTTTCACACAGGGCCCGGGAGAGCAGTACTTC.

This clone was counted once. The rearrangement joins TRBV28 to TRBJ1-2, with D perhaps TRBD1 (5 bases). Germline V gene lookup returns CDR1 MDHEN and CDR2 SYDVKM. V lost 7 bases to trimming and J lost 8 bases, with 17 bases between them. The CDR3 is 13 amino acids. The CDR3, as DNA: TGTGCCAGCACCGACTCCACAGGCGGCGGCTACACCTTC. It encodes CASTDSTGGGYTF.

V gene TRBV9 combines with J gene TRBJ2-5, with 9 positions matching TRBD1. V trimming: 4 bases; J trimming: 5 bases; junction bases outside the gene matches: 3. The CDR3 length is 13 residues. Germline lookup yields CDR1 SGDLS and CDR2 YYNGEE. CDR3 coding DNA: TGTGCCAGCAGCCTGGACAGGGGTGAGACCCAGTACTTC. This gives the protein CASSLDRGETQYF.

The chain combines TRBV7-9 with TRBJ1-1, with TRBD1 matching 7 bases. The length of the CDR3 is 13 residues. V lost 10 bases, J lost 2 bases, and 7 bases stayed unmatched. Germline lookup yields CDR1 SEHNR and CDR2 FQNEAQ (reference sequence). CDR3 residues: CATQDRDNTEAFF. In DNA, the CDR3 is TGTGCCACCCAAGACAGGGACAACACTGAAGCTTTCTTT.

This chain connects TRBV18 to TRBJ1-1, with D unclear. V gave up 3 bases and J gave up 11 bases, with 19 bases separating them. The CDR3 runs to 14 residues. Germline assignment: CDR1 KGHSH and CDR2 LQKENI. DNA of the CDR3: TGTGCCAGCTCACCCTCTCAAGGGTCGCGGGAGGCTTTCTTT. Protein: CASSPSQGSREAFF.

V usage is TRBV6-6 and J usage is TRBJ1-5; TRBD1 matches at 8 bases. With 5 bases clipped from V and 3 bases from J, the junction kept 15 bases outside the gene matches. This CDR3 has 18 residues. Germline V gene data show CDR1 as MNHNY and CDR2 as SVGAGI (reference sequence). The CDR3 DNA reads TGTGCCAGCAGTCAGTTGACAGGGGTGGGGATACCCAATCAGCCCCAGCATTTT. This encodes CASSQLTGVGIPNQPQHF.

V usage is TRBV6-1 and J usage is TRBJ2-4, with 9 bases matching TRBD1. J gave up 0 bases and V 4 bases, and 13 bases lay outside the gene matches. The CDR3 is 19 residues long. Germline-derived CDR1 and CDR2 are MNHNS and SASEGT. CDR3 bases: TGTGCCAGCAGTGCCTCGACAGGGGGGGTCTCGCTAGCCAAAAACATTCAGTACTTC. Its protein product is CASSASTGGVSLAKNIQYF.

This chain links TRBV12-3 or TRBV12-4 with TRBJ1-2; no firm D call. The CDR3 contains 13 residues. The germline V and J ends were trimmed by 3 bases and 7 bases, with 12 bases remaining between them. Here the CDR3 reads CASSFGQQGGYTF. The DNA for the CDR3 is TGTGCCAGCAGTTTTGGGCAGCAAGGTGGCTACACCTTC.

V is TRBV10-1 and J is TRBJ2-3; TRBD2 aligns across 11 bases. The trim removed 6 bases at V and 4 bases at J, leaving 9 bases unmatched. Germline values: CDR1 WNHNN, CDR2 SYGVQD (reference sequence). This CDR3 comprises 16 residues. The CDR3 coding sequence is TGCGCCAGCAGCTTGCTAGCGGGGGGCGACGCAGATACGCAGTATTTT. It codes for CASSLLAGGDADTQYF.

CDR3: CASSYSRQDNSPLHF. CDR3 sequence (DNA): TGTGCCAGCAGTTACTCCCGACAGGATAATTCACCCCTCCACTTT. The J gene is TRBJ1-6, the V gene TRBV6-6, with D maybe TRBD1 (6 bases). Looked up from germline, CDR1 is MNHNY and CDR2 is SVGAGI (reference sequence). Deletions cut 0 bases from V and 5 bases from J, with 8 bases between. There are 15 residues in the CDR3.

The chain joins TRBV18 to TRBJ1-6, with D unresolved. This CDR3 has 15 residues. With 2 bases removed from V and 5 bases from J, the gap between germline ends came to 10 bases. Per germline, CDR1 KGHSH and CDR2 LQKENI. The CDR3 nucleotides are TGTGCCAGCTCACCAAGAACACCAGATAATTCACCCCTCCACTTT. Its protein product is CASSPRTPDNSPLHF.

This clone was counted between two and nine times. This chain links TRBV18 with TRBJ2-1; 14 positions agree with TRBD2. V gave up 3 bases and J gave up 6 bases; unmatched junction bases: 4. Germline V lookup: CDR1 KGHSH, CDR2 LQKENI. The CDR3 has 16 residues. This CDR3 is CASSPRLAGGINEQFF. The CDR3 DNA follows: TGTGCCAGCTCACCGCGACTAGCGGGGGGGATCAATGAGCAGTTCTTC.